Listed below are T cell receptor beta chains from one sample, sequenced in a study of blood T cells in healthy people across ages. TCRdb redid the calling of the 5' RACE reads with MiXCR, one entry per CDR3 protein. The sample comprises approximately 1,000,000 distinct CDR3 sequences, less than 45% of which are singletons, and roughly 13% rests with the top ten. Sample: blood. The receptors here all came from a man aged 18 to 29 in good health. Both conserved end residues are part of each CDR3. D genes are given only for firm matches. Only some rows state a clone size, as once, few, many or a class for expanded clones.

- - TRBJ1-5 TRBV28 CASSPQKGSNQPQHF TGTGCCAGCAGCCCCCAAAAGGGGTCTAATCAGCCCCAGCATTTT
TRBD1 - TRBJ1-2 TRBV28 CASSSRDRSYGYTF TGTGCCAGCAGTTCCCGGGACAGGAGCTATGGCTACACCTTC
- - TRBJ2-7 TRBV21-1 CASSRGTGEQYF TGTGCCAGCAGCAGAGGGACAGGCGAGCAGTACTTC
- - TRBJ2-3 TRBV28 CASTGSGATSTDTQYF TGTGCCAGCACCGGTTCGGGGGCGACTAGCACAGATACGCAGTATTTT
TRBD1 - TRBJ2-5 TRBV20-1 CSAPGTGGETQYF TGCAGTGCTCCCGGGACAGGGGGAGAGACCCAGTACTTC
- few TRBJ1-2 TRBV11-1 CASSKPLGEGYGYTF TGTGCCAGCAGCAAGCCGCTGGGCGAGGGCTATGGCTACACCTTC
- - TRBJ1-6 TRBV4-3 CASSQDPTPNSPLHF TGCGCCAGCAGCCAAGATCCAACCCCTAATTCACCCCTCCACTTT
- few TRBJ2-1 TRBV7-2 CASSFSGRYHNEQFF TGTGCCAGCAGCTTTTCGGGCCGGTACCACAATGAGCAGTTCTTC
TRBD1 - TRBJ1-1 TRBV20-1 CSARHLGQGGFSTEAFF TGCAGTGCTAGACATCTCGGACAGGGAGGGTTTAGCACTGAAGCTTTCTTT
- - TRBJ1-4 TRBV5-1 CVSRGGGGASEKLFF TGCGTCAGCAGGGGCGGCGGGGGCGCGAGTGAAAAACTGTTTTTT
- few TRBJ2-3 TRBV12-3/TRBV12-4 CASRDTGPISHTDTQYF TGTGCCAGCAGAGATACGGGACCTATCTCCCACACAGATACGCAGTATTTT
- few TRBJ1-2 TRBV6-5 CASSSRGQTRNYGYTF TGTGCCAGCAGTTCTCGAGGACAGACTCGTAACTATGGCTACACCTTC
- - TRBJ2-7 TRBV6-5 CASSTSRYNEQYF TGTGCCAGCAGTACCAGCCGTTACAATGAGCAGTACTTC
- - TRBJ1-3 TRBV7-2 CASSPQISGNTIYF TGTGCCAGCAGTCCCCAGATCTCTGGAAACACCATATATTTT
TRBD1 - TRBJ1-1 TRBV5-6 CASSFSRDRVNTEAFF TGTGCCAGCAGCTTCTCCCGGGACAGGGTGAACACTGAAGCTTTCTTT